The T cell receptor (beta chain) under discussion was sequenced for a study of Graves' ophthalmopathy and Graves' hyperthyroidism. Study results and limitations: Most expanded clonotypes in thyroid above 0.001 frequency also showed up in blood.

The CDR3 loop spans 15 amino acids. Trimming cost V 4 bases and J 3 bases; bases outside gene matches: 8. Germline CDR1 SGHRS, CDR2 YFSETQ. PBMCs were isolated from an approximately 10 ml sample of fresh peripheral blood. The authors amplified TCR beta CDR3 regions, and they did so from RNA transcripts for repertoire sequencing. Second-round multiplex PCR followed a first-round RT-PCR using HTBI primers. TCRdb re-called the multiplex PCR reads through MiXCR, storing one row per CDR3 protein. The table records about 240,000 distinct CDR3 sequences, roughly 50% of them present only once. This clonotype occurred once. No antigen is known for it.

The chain uses TRBV5-1 and TRBJ2-7, with TRBD1 identical over 9 bases. The sequence was collected from an adult man with Graves' ophthalmopathy. The material sequenced was peripheral blood. CDR3 sequence reads: CASSPDRDRVYEQYF. CDR3 DNA: TGCGCCAGCAGCCCAGACCGGGACAGGGTCTACGAGCAGTACTTC.